The T cell receptor (beta chain) under discussion was sequenced for a study of T cell clonotyping in hematopoietic cell transplantation. Generated by immunoSEQ multiplex PCR, the TCRdb table keeps only in-frame clones and is missing some. The data hold approximately 3,800 clones, with 76% observed a single time. Recipients were bled about 28 days pretransplant and at posttransplant days 30, 100, 180. The material sequenced was peripheral blood mononuclear cells, taken 100 days after allogeneic stem cell transplant. The receptor comes from a male patient aged 45 to 59 who had an allogeneic stem cell transplant from an unrelated donor, so the T cells may come from the graft donor. Some clones in this sample may be carry-over from other donors' samples.

CDR3 sequence: CASSGWDREDTQYF. The CDR3 DNA is TGTGCCAGCAGTGGGTGGGACAGGGAAGATACGCAGTATTTT. J is TRBJ2-3 and V is TRBV27; TRBD1 agrees at 9 bases. Germline CDR1 and CDR2: MNHEY and SMNVEV (reference sequence). With V trimmed by 5 bases and J by 5 bases, 5 bases remained unmatched. This CDR3 region has 14 residues.